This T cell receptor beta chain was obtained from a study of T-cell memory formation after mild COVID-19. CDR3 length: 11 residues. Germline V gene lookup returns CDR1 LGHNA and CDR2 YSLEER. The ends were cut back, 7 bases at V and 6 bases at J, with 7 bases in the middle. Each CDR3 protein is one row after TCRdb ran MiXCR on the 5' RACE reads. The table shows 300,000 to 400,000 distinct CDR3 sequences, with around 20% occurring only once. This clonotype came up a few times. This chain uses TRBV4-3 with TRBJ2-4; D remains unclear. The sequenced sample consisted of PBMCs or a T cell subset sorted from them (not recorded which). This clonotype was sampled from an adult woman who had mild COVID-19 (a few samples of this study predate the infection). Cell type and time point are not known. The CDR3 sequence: CASKGGNIQYF. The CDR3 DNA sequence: TGCGCCAGCAAAGGTGGAAACATTCAGTACTTC.